This section outlines one T cell receptor beta chain sequence together with its context. What it recognizes is unknown. Germline assignment: CDR1 SNHLY and CDR2 FYNNEI. This CDR3 region has 14 residues. The V end was cut by 3 bases, the J end by 7 bases, with 12 bases between. The sample is drawn from a study of T cell responses to AZD1222 COVID-19 vaccine. Findings and limits, study-wide: Among the donors, most were white British and more were female, and clonal diversity was possibly underestimated. Spike-specific TCR breadth and depth both grew after two AZD1222 doses. Just a handful of AZD1222 recipients were seropositive at baseline.

TCRdb's copy holds only in-frame clones and misses some; the assay was immunoSEQ multiplex PCR. The sample includes more than 120,000 clones, around nine tenths seen only once; the top ten take 1.5% to 2%. The source material was peripheral blood, sampled 28 days after the second AZD1222 dose. The chain employs TRBV2 and TRBJ2-2; no firm D call. The TCR originated in an adult who received the AZD1222 COVID-19 vaccine. CDR3 region: CASSESRVGGELFF. The CDR3 nucleotides are TGTGCCAGCAGTGAGTCTAGGGTTGGCGGGGAGCTGTTTTTT.